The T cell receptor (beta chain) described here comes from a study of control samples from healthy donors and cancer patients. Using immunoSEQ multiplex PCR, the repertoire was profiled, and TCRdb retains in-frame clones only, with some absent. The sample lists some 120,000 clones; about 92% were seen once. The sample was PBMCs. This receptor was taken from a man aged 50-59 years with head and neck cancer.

The DNA for the CDR3 is TGTGCCACCAGTGATTTGGGGGCCCTTGGAAATACGCAGTATTTT. Its protein is CATSDLGALGNTQYF. V is TRBV24-1 and J is TRBJ2-3, with D possibly TRBD1 on 5 matching bases. Germline CDR1 and CDR2: KGHDR and SFDVKD. The CDR3 has 15 residues. The V gene lost 0 bases and the J gene lost 7 bases, with 13 bases spanning the gap.